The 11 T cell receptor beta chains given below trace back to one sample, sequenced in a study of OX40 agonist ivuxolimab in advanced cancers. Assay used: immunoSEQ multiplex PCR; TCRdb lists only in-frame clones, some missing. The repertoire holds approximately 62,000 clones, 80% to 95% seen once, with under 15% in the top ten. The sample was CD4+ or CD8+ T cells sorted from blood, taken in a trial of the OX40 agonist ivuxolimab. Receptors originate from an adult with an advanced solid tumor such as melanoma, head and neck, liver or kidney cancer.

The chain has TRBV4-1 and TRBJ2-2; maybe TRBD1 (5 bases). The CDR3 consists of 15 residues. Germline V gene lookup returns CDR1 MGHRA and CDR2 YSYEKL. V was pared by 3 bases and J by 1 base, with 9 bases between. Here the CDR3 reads CASSHRTKNTGELFF. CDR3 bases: TGCGCCAGCAGCCACAGGACAAAGAACACCGGGGAGCTGTTTTTT.

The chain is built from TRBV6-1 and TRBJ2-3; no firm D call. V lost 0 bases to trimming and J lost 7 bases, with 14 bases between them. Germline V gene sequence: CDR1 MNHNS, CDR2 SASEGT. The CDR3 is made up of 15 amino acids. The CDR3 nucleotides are TGTGCCAGCAGTGAAGCCCCTCCAAACTTAAATACGCAGTATTTT. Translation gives CASSEAPPNLNTQYF.

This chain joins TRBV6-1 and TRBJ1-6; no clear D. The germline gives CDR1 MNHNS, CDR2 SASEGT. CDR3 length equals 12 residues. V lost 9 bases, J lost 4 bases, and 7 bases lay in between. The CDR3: CASEDYNSPLHF. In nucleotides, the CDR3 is TGTGCCAGTGAGGATTATAATTCACCCCTCCACTTT.

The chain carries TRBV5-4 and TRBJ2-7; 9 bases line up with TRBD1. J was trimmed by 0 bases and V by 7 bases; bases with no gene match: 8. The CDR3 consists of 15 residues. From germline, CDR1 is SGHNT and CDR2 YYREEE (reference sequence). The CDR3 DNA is TGTGCCAGCGGCGAACAGGGGGCTCTCTCCTACGAGCAGTACTTC. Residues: CASGEQGALSYEQYF.

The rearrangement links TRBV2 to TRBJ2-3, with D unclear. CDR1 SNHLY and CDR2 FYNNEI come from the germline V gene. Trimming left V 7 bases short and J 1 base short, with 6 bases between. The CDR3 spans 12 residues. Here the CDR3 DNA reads TGTGCCAGCAACCCGGGCACAGATACGCAGTATTTT. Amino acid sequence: CASNPGTDTQYF.

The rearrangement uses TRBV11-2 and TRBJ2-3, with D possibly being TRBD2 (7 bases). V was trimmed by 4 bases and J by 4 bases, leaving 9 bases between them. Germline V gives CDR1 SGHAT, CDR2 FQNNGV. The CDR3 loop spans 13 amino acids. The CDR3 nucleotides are TGTGCCAGCAGCTGGCGGGGGCCAGATACGCAGTATTTT. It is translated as CASSWRGPDTQYF.

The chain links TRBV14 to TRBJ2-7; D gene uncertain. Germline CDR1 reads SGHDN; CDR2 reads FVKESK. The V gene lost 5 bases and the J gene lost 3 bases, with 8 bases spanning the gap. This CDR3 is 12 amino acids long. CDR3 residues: CASSAVSYEQYF. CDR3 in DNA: TGTGCCAGCAGCGCCGTCAGCTACGAGCAGTACTTC.

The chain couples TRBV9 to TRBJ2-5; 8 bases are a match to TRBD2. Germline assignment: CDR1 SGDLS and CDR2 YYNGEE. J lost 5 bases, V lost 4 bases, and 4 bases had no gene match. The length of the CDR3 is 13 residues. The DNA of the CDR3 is TGTGCCAGCAGCCCTCCGGGGGGGGAGACCCAGTACTTC. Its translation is CASSPPGGETQYF.

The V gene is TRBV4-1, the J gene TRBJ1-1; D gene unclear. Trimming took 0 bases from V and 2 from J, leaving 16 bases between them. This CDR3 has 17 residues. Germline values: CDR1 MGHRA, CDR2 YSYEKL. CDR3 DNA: TGCGCCAGCAGCCAAGATCCCCCCCGAGGGATAAACACTGAAGCTTTCTTT. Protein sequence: CASSQDPPRGINTEAFF.

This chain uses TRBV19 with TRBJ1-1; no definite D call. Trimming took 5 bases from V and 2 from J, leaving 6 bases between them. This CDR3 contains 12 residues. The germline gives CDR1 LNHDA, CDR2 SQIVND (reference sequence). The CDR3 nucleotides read TGTGCCAGTAGTTTCGGCAACACTGAAGCTTTCTTT. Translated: CASSFGNTEAFF.

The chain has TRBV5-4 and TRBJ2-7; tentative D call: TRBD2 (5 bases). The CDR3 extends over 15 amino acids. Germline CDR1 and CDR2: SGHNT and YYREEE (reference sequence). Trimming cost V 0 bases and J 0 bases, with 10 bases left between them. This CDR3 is CASSLAGRASYEQYF. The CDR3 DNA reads TGTGCCAGCAGCTTGGCCGGGCGGGCCTCCTACGAGCAGTACTTC.